A few counts support the clone carrying this T cell receptor beta chain. All enrollees were about 18 to 100 years old and from roughly 22 US areas. This specimen belongs to a study of blood T cell repertoires in COVID-19. About the research overall: The samples span acute and convalescent COVID-19 from the United States, Italy and Spain.

As originally analysed: Cell counts per sample came from amplifying reference gene primers. Sequenced by immunoSEQ multiplex PCR; TCRdb stores in-frame clones only, minus some. That table gives V, J and clone size, and the DNA gave D and trimming. The sample has tens of thousands of clones; around two thirds are singletons. The germline gives CDR1 SEHNR, CDR2 FQNEAQ (reference sequence). V gave up 4 bases and J gave up 5 bases; unmatched junction bases: 6. The CDR3 contains 15 residues. The sequence derives from a woman aged 55-70 years who had been exposed to COVID-19. The sequencing sample was made of PBMCs or T cells enriched from blood (not recorded which). This chain uses TRBV7-9 with TRBJ1-1, with 11 bases matching TRBD1. DNA for the CDR3: TGTGCCAGCAGCTCCTGGACAGGGGGCTGGACTGAAGCTTTCTTT. Translation gives CASSSWTGGWTEAFF.